The 23 T cell receptor beta chains below all came from one sample that was sequenced in a study of blood T cell repertoires in COVID-19. Sequenced by immunoSEQ multiplex PCR; TCRdb stores in-frame clones only, minus some. This repertoire shows 300,000 to 400,000 clones, approximately 88% found once; its top ten account for about 0.89%. Material for sequencing was PBMCs or T cells enriched from blood (not recorded which). The receptors here all came from a woman between 25 and 40 years old with acute COVID-19.

This chain joins TRBV23-1 and TRBJ1-2; 7 bases match TRBD1. TRBV23-1 is given ORF status, its function remaining uncertain. The length of the CDR3 is 15 residues. The V segment lost 1 base and the J segment 6 bases; nucleotides outside the gene matches: 8. The CDR3 nucleotides are TGCGCCAGCAGTCAATGCTTGGAGGGGGCGGATGGCTACACCTTC. Translating gives CASSQCLEGADGYTF.

This clone was counted once. The V gene is TRBV9, the J gene TRBJ2-1; no reliable D call. The CDR3 contains 14 residues. Between the trimmed V and J ends, which lost 4 bases and 10 bases, there was a span of 18 bases. CDR1 is SGDLS, CDR2 YYNGEE, per germline. CDR3 in DNA: TGTGCCAGCAGCCTCCGGCTAGTTTGGTTGGAGCAGTTCTTC. Translation gives CASSLRLVWLEQFF.

The gene calls are TRBV14 and TRBJ1-2, with unresolved D. This CDR3 spans 15 amino acids. V dropped 0 bases and J dropped 6 bases, with 14 bases sitting between them. Germline CDR1 reads SGHDN; CDR2 reads FVKESK. The CDR3 bases are TGTGCCAGCAGCCAAGATATCTATCCCCGGGATGGCTACACCTTC. This sequence encodes CASSQDIYPRDGYTF.

The J gene is TRBJ2-5, the V gene TRBV27; D might be TRBD2 (6 bases). Germline values: CDR1 MNHEY, CDR2 SMNVEV (reference sequence). This CDR3 has 16 amino acids. V lost 2 bases to trimming and J lost 1 base, with 14 bases between them. The CDR3 DNA follows: TGTGCCAGCAGTTTAGCGGGGTATTTGGGCCAAGAGACCCAGTACTTC. Its protein is CASSLAGYLGQETQYF.

The rearrangement links TRBV12-5 to TRBJ1-1; D is perhaps TRBD1 (5 bases). V dropped 1 base and J dropped 3 bases, with 12 bases sitting between them. Germline V gene lookup returns CDR1 LGHNT and CDR2 FRNRAP. The CDR3 totals 15 residues. The CDR3 reads CASGLAAAGDTEAFF. Written as DNA, the CDR3 is TGTGCTAGTGGTTTGGCTGCGGCGGGGGACACTGAAGCTTTCTTT.

The chain has TRBV24-1 and TRBJ1-2; tentative D call: TRBD1 (6 bases). V was pared by 3 bases and J by 8 bases, with 18 bases between. CDR3 length: 15 residues. From germline, CDR1 is KGHDR and CDR2 SFDVKD. For the CDR3, the DNA is TGTGCCACCAGTGATCACAATGAACAGGGATGGGGCTACACCTTC. Residues: CATSDHNEQGWGYTF.

The chain has TRBV18 and TRBJ1-2, with 7 bases identical to TRBD1. Germline V CDR1 and CDR2: KGHSH, LQKENI. V was clipped by 4 bases and J by 6 bases; unmatched bases: 8. This CDR3 is 14 amino acids long. The CDR3 DNA sequence: TGTGCCAGCTCACTTGGACAGGCGGTGGATGGCTACACCTTC. Translated, it gives CASSLGQAVDGYTF.

This clone came up a few times. The chain has TRBV28 and TRBJ1-2, with D possibly TRBD1 on 5 matching bases. The CDR3 totals 14 residues. V shed 3 bases and J shed 6 bases, with 14 bases lying between them. Germline CDR1 is MDHEN and CDR2 is SYDVKM. Here the CDR3 DNA reads TGTGCCAGCAGTTTGTTCCGGGACTCTAATGGCTACACCTTC. This translates into CASSLFRDSNGYTF.

The chain joins TRBV27 to TRBJ2-7; 8 bases agree with TRBD2. The V gene end was trimmed by 3 bases and the J gene end by 3 bases; junction bases not matched to a gene: 4. The length of the CDR3 is 14 residues. Germline CDR1 reads MNHEY; CDR2 reads SMNVEV (reference sequence). The CDR3, as DNA: TGTGCCAGCAGTTTCGGGGGGGAGAACTACGAGCAGTACTTC. Protein sequence: CASSFGGENYEQYF.

The gene calls are TRBV6-2 or TRBV6-3 and TRBJ2-7, with D perhaps TRBD2 (5 bases). This CDR3 is 16 amino acids long. From germline, CDR1 is MNHEY and CDR2 SVGEGT. The V and J ends lost 8 bases and 4 bases respectively, with 24 bases between them. This chain's CDR3 is CASRSEGNTASYEQYF. CDR3 in DNA: TGTGCCAGCCGTTCTGAGGGAAACACAGCTTCGTACGAGCAGTACTTC.

This chain joins TRBV4-1 and TRBJ2-2; 9 nucleotides align to TRBD2. Germline V gene lookup returns CDR1 MGHRA and CDR2 YSYEKL. This CDR3 has 14 amino acids. The V gene end was trimmed by 1 base and the J gene end by 7 bases; junction bases not matched to a gene: 1. CDR3 nucleotides: TGCGCCAGCAGCCAAGGCGGGGGGGGCGGGGAGCTGTTTTTT. It is translated as CASSQGGGGGELFF.

This clone was picked up a small number of times. This chain uses TRBV10-3 with TRBJ1-1; 7 bases match TRBD1. CDR1 is ENHRY, CDR2 SYGVKD, per germline. The CDR3 length is 13 residues. The V segment lost 3 bases and the J segment 3 bases; nucleotides outside the gene matches: 1. CDR3 sequence (DNA): TGTGCCATCAGTGACAGGGGGGACACTGAAGCTTTCTTT. The encoded protein is CAISDRGDTEAFF.

This chain joins TRBV15 and TRBJ1-5; D is possibly TRBD1 (6 bases). The CDR3 length is 14 residues. V lost 5 bases and J lost 6, with 14 bases in between. Germline V gene data show CDR1 as LNHNV and CDR2 as YYDKDF (reference sequence). CDR3 nucleotide sequence: TGTGCCACCAGCGCCCGAACAGGGCTTCAGCCCCAGCATTTT. Amino acid sequence: CATSARTGLQPQHF.

This clone was detected once. The V call is TRBV19, the J call TRBJ2-7; perhaps TRBD1 as D (6 bases). Germline CDR1 and CDR2: LNHDA and SQIVND (reference sequence). Trimming pared 3 bases from V and 5 bases from J, leaving 17 bases between. The CDR3 is 15 residues long. The CDR3 DNA is TGTGCCAGTAGTATCGGGTCCGGGACAACCCACGAGCAGTACTTC. Its protein product is CASSIGSGTTHEQYF.

This sequence joins TRBV24-1 and TRBJ1-6; no reliable D call. The CDR3 is made up of 13 amino acids. Germline assignment: CDR1 KGHDR and CDR2 SFDVKD. V lost 6 bases, J lost 9 bases, and 11 bases lay in between. The CDR3 protein is CATSRFAGSPLHF. For the CDR3, the DNA is TGTGCCACCAGTCGATTTGCGGGTTCACCCCTCCACTTT.

A remark on this clone: Other nucleotide sequences from this sample produce the same CDR3. The CDR3 loop is CASSPPGRELFF. The CDR3 DNA reads TGTGCCAGCTCGCCTCCAGGGAGGGAGCTGTTTTTT. V usage is TRBV18 and J usage is TRBJ2-2, with a tentative D call TRBD1 (5 bases). The germline V gene has CDR1 KGHSH and CDR2 LQKENI. The germline V and J ends were trimmed by 6 bases and 9 bases, with 11 bases remaining between them. The CDR3 has 12 amino acids.

This sequence joins TRBV12-3 or TRBV12-4 and TRBJ2-1; a possible D gene is TRBD1 (6 bases). V lost 5 bases and J lost 9, with 8 bases in between. This CDR3 is 11 amino acids long. This CDR3 reads CASSPQGEQFF. The CDR3 coding sequence is TGTGCCAGCAGTCCACAGGGTGAGCAGTTCTTC.

The genes are TRBV30 and TRBJ2-5; TRBD1 might be the D (5 bases). CDR1 is GTSNPN, CDR2 SVGIG, per germline (reference sequence). Trimming shortened V by 4 bases and J by 5 bases, and 17 bases separated the two germline ends. The CDR3 sequence is 14 residues long. In DNA form, the CDR3 reads TGTGCCTGGAATCCCGCAGGGTTCGGGGAGACCCAGTACTTC. Translated: CAWNPAGFGETQYF.

This rearrangement joins TRBV12-5 to TRBJ2-7, with D possibly being TRBD1 (6 bases). Per the germline V gene, CDR1 is LGHNT and CDR2 is FRNRAP. Trimming removed 5 bases at V and 7 bases at J, with 12 bases between. There are 12 residues in the CDR3. The CDR3 nucleotides are TGTGCTAGTGGTATTTCAGGGGTAGAGCAGTACTTC. Protein sequence: CASGISGVEQYF. Full variable domain (outside the CDR3, taken from reference TRBV12-5 and TRBJ2-7): DARVTQTPRHKVTEMGQEVTMRCQPILGHNTVFWYRQTMMQGLELLAYFRNRAPLDDSGMPKDRFSAEMPDATLATLKIQPSEPRDSAVYFCASGISGVEQYFGPGTRLTVT.

CDR3 amino acids: CATSDSGTAFYGYTF. The CDR3 coding sequence is TGTGCCACCAGTGATTCCGGGACAGCCTTCTATGGCTACACCTTC. This chain joins TRBV24-1 and TRBJ1-2, with TRBD1 identical over 7 bases. The J segment lost 4 bases and the V segment lost 2 bases, leaving 6 bases of the junction unmatched. The CDR3 covers 15 residues. Germline lookup yields CDR1 KGHDR and CDR2 SFDVKD.

The CDR3 sequence is CASTGQGRSPLHF. In DNA form, the CDR3 reads TGTGCCAGCACCGGACAGGGCCGATCACCCCTCCACTTT. V usage is TRBV28 and J usage is TRBJ1-6; TRBD1 matches at 8 bases. Looked up from germline, CDR1 is MDHEN and CDR2 is SYDVKM. The CDR3 has 13 residues. The V gene end was trimmed by 7 bases and the J gene end by 10 bases; junction bases not matched to a gene: 6.

The rearrangement links TRBV19 to TRBJ2-1, with 12 bases fitting TRBD2. The germline CDR1 and CDR2 sequences are LNHDA and SQIVND (reference sequence). The CDR3 contains 13 residues. With 6 bases clipped from V and 10 bases from J, the junction kept 4 bases outside the gene matches. The CDR3 sequence is CASRLAGGGEQFF. CDR3 sequence (DNA): TGTGCCAGTAGACTAGCGGGGGGCGGGGAGCAGTTCTTC. The full variable domain, rest sourced from reference TRBV19 and TRBJ2-1, is DGGITQSPKYLFRKEGQNVTLSCEQNLNHDAMYWYRQDPGQGLRLIYYSQIVNDFQKGDIAEGYSVSREKKESFPLTVTSAQKNPTAFYLCASRLAGGGEQFFGPGTRLTVL.

The rearrangement joins TRBV7-2 to TRBJ2-7; TRBD1 agrees at 7 bases. Germline CDR1 is SGHTA and CDR2 is FQGNSA. V lost 1 base, J lost 1 base, and 4 bases stayed unmatched. This CDR3 comprises 15 residues. The CDR3 reads CASSLGQGQSYEQYF. CDR3 bases: TGTGCCAGCAGCTTAGGACAGGGCCAATCCTACGAGCAGTACTTC.